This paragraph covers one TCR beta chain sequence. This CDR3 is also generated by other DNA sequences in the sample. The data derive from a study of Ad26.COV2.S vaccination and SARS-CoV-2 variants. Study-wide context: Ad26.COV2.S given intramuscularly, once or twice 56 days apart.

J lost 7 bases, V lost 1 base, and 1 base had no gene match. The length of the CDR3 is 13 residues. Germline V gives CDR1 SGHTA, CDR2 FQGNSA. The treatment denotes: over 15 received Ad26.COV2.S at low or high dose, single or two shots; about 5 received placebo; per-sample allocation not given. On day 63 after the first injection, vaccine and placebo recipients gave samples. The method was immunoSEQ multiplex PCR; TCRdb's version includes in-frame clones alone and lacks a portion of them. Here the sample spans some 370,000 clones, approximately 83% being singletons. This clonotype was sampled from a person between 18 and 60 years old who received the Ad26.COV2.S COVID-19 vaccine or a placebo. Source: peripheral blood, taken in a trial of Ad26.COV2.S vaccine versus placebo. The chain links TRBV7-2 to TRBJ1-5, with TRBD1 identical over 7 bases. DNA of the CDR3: TGTGCCAGCAGCTTAGAGGGGGCGCAGCCCCAGCATTTT. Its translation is CASSLEGAQPQHF.